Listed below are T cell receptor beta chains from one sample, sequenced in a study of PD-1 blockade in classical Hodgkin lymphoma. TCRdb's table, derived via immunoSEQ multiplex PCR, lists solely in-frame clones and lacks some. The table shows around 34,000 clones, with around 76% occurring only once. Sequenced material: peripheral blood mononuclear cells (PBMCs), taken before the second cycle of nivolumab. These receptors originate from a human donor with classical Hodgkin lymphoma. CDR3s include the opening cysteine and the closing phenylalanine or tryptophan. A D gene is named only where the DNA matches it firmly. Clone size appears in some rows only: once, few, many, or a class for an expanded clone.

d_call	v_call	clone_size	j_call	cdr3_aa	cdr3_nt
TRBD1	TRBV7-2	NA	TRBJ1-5	CASSLRDRGSNQPQHF	TGTGCCAGCAGCCTTCGGGACAGGGGAAGCAATCAGCCCCAGCATTTT
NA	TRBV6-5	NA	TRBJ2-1	CASSPPLVF	TGTGCCAGCAGTCCCCCACTGGTCTTC
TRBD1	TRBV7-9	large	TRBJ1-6	CASRLLSGQGNSPLHF	TGTGCCAGCAGACTACTTTCGGGACAGGGAAATTCACCCCTCCACTTT
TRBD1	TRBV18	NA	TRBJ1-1	CASSTGQGAEAFF	TGTGCCAGCTCAACCGGACAGGGGGCTGAAGCTTTCTTT
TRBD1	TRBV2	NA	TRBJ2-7	CASSEDRAYEQYF	TGTGCCAGCAGTGAGGACAGGGCCTACGAGCAGTACTTC
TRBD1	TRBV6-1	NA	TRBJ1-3	CAAQGRNTIYF	TGTGCCGCACAGGGGCGAAACACCATATATTTT
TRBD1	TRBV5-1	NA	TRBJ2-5	CASSSGQGQETQYF	TGCGCCAGCAGCTCGGGACAGGGGCAAGAGACCCAGTACTTC
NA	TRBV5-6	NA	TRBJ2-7	CASSRGGTLGEQYF	TGTGCCAGCAGTCGTGGCGGGACTCTAGGCGAGCAGTACTTC
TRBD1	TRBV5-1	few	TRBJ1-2	CASSFGQGYGYTF	TGCGCCAGCAGCTTTGGACAGGGCTACGGCTACACCTTC
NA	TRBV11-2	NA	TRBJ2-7	CASSLDPEGYEQYF	TGTGCCAGCAGCTTAGATCCGGAGGGATACGAGCAGTACTTC
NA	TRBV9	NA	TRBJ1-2	CASSVADVAGYGYTF	TGTGCCAGCAGCGTAGCAGATGTAGCAGGCTATGGCTACACCTTC
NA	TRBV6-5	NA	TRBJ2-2	CASSRNRAGELFF	TGTGCCAGCAGTCGTAACAGGGCCGGGGAGCTGTTTTTT
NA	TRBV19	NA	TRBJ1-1	CASSIVRAGMNTEAFF	TGTGCCAGTAGTATAGTGAGAGCAGGAATGAACACTGAAGCTTTCTTT
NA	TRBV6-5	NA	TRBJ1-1	CASSYGQNTEAFF	TGTGCCAGCAGTTACGGGCAGAACACTGAAGCTTTCTTT
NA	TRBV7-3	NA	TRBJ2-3	CASSQDPAGDTQYF	TGTGCCAGCAGCCAAGACCCAGCCGGGGATACGCAGTATTTT
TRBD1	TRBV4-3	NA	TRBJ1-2	CASSPGQGFNYGYTF	TGCGCCAGCAGCCCTGGACAGGGGTTCAACTATGGCTACACCTTC
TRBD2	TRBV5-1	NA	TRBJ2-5	CASSLGTSVLSETQYF	TGCGCCAGCAGCTTGGGCACTAGCGTACTAAGCGAGACCCAGTACTTC
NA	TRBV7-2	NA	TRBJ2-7	CASSFRSPTSSEQYF	TGTGCCAGCAGCTTCCGGAGCCCGACTAGTAGCGAGCAGTACTTC
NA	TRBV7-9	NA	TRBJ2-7	CASSAVASSYEQYF	TGTGCCAGCAGCGCGGTCGCCAGCTCCTACGAGCAGTACTTC
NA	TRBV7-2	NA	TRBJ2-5	CASSFAAGQETQYF	TGTGCCAGCAGCTTTGCGGCGGGTCAAGAGACCCAGTACTTC
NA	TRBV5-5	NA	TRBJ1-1	CASSTLSNTEAFF	TGTGCCAGCAGCACCCTCTCGAACACTGAAGCTTTCTTT
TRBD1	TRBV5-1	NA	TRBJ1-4	CASSAGTGTTNEKLFF	TGCGCCAGCAGCGCCGGGACAGGCACAACTAATGAAAAACTGTTTTTT
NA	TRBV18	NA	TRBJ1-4	CASSRSTGKFGEKLFF	TGTGCCAGCTCAAGGAGTACGGGGAAATTTGGAGAAAAACTGTTTTTT
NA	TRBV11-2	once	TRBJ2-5	CASSLGETQYF	TGTGCCAGCAGCTTAGGAGAGACCCAGTACTTC
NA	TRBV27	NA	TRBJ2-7	CASSHRDPRGEQYF	TGTGCCAGCAGTCACCGGGACCCACGGGGCGAGCAGTACTTC